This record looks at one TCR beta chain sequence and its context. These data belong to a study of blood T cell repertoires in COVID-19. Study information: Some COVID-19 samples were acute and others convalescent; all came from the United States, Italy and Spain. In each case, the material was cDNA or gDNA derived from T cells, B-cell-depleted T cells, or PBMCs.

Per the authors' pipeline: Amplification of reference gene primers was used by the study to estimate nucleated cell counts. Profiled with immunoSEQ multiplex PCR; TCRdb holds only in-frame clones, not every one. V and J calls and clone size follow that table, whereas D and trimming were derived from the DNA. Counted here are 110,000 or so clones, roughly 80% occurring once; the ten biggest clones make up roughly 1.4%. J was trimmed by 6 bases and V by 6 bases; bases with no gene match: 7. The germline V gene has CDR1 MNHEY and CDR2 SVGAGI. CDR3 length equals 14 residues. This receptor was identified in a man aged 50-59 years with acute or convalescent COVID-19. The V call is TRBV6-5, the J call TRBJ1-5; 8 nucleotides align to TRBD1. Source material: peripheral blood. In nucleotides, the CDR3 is TGTGCCAGCAGCAGAACAGGGGGAGGTCAGCCCCAGCATTTT. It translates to CASSRTGGGQPQHF.